The 11 T cell receptor beta chains reported below all come from one sample, sequenced in a study of patients and donors after allogeneic stem cell transplantation. TCRdb re-called the RT-PCR reads with MiXCR, one entry per CDR3 protein. The sample records over 150,000 distinct CDR3 sequences, 30% being singletons. Sequencing was done on a sample of blood, either unsorted or a sorted T cell fraction (not recorded which). The receptors shown here come from a human donor who was either an allogeneic HSCT recipient or a stem cell or donor lymphocyte infusion donor (not recorded which). It is not recorded whose cells these are; they may come from a transplant donor.

This clonotype was observed a few times. V gene TRBV27 combines with J gene TRBJ1-3; D not certain. The V gene's germline CDR1 is MNHEY and CDR2 SMNVEV (reference sequence). V lost 6 bases to trimming and J lost 6 bases, with 12 bases between them. This CDR3 region has 13 residues. CDR3: CASSSPKENTIYF. DNA for the CDR3: TGTGCCAGCAGCTCTCCAAAGGAAAACACCATATATTTT.

V usage is TRBV5-1 and J usage is TRBJ2-7; 8 bases match TRBD1. V dropped 4 bases and J dropped 3; count of bases not matched to a gene: 9. The CDR3 is 15 residues long. The germline CDR1 and CDR2 sequences are SGHRS and YFSETQ. CDR3 coding DNA: TGCGCCAGCAGCCTCCCTAGGACAGGGAGCTACGAGCAGTACTTC. Translation: CASSLPRTGSYEQYF.

V gene TRBV6-2 or TRBV6-3 combines with J gene TRBJ1-5; no reliable D call. Between the trimmed V and J ends, which lost 4 bases and 3 bases, there was a span of 10 bases. Germline V gene lookup returns CDR1 MNHEY and CDR2 SVGEGT. The CDR3 runs to 14 residues. CDR3 sequence: CASSFLRINQPQHF. The CDR3 bases are TGTGCCAGCAGTTTCCTCAGGATCAATCAGCCCCAGCATTTT.

In its sample, this clonotype was seen once. Here the CDR3 omits its conserved ending phenylalanine or tryptophan, so a read error is the likely source. The J gene is TRBJ2-7, the V gene TRBV5-1; D may be TRBD1 (5 bases). This CDR3 contains 15 residues. Between the trimmed V and J ends, which lost 0 bases and 2 bases, there was a span of 12 bases. From germline, CDR1 is SGHRS and CDR2 YFSETQ. The CDR3 sequence: CASSLAGSPPYEQYS. The CDR3, as DNA: TGCGCCAGCAGCTTGGCAGGGTCTCCACCCTACGAGCAGTACTCC.

This clonotype was picked up a small number of times. V usage is TRBV12-3 or TRBV12-4 and J usage is TRBJ2-1; D is unresolved. Trimming left V 0 bases short and J 15 bases short, with 9 bases between. The CDR3 is 11 residues long. CDR3 nucleotide sequence: TGTGCCAGCAGTTTAGCGCTGGACCCGTTCTTC. It specifies CASSLALDPFF.

This clonotype was seen more than once but under ten times. The rearrangement uses TRBV20-1 and TRBJ1-5, with D possibly TRBD1 on 5 matching bases. Germline V gene sequence: CDR1 DFQATT, CDR2 SNEGSKA (reference sequence). This CDR3 region has 16 residues. Trimming took 1 base from V and 0 from J, leaving 13 bases between them. In DNA, the CDR3 is TGCAGTGCTAGAGCCAACCAGGGTGATAGCAATCAGCCCCAGCATTTT. Residues: CSARANQGDSNQPQHF.

This clonotype was observed at least ten times. This sequence joins TRBV12-3 or TRBV12-4 and TRBJ1-1; D uncertain. Trimming removed 6 bases at V and 0 bases at J, with 5 bases between. CDR3 size: 12 residues. CDR3 sequence: CASRWVNTEAFF. CDR3 nucleotide sequence: TGTGCCAGCAGGTGGGTGAACACTGAAGCTTTCTTT.

There are many counts of this clonotype. This chain links TRBV5-1 with TRBJ1-5; D possibly corresponds to TRBD1 (5 bases). The germline V gene encodes CDR1 SGHRS and CDR2 YFSETQ. The CDR3 spans 14 residues. The V gene lost 2 bases and the J gene lost 5 bases, with 11 bases spanning the gap. CDR3 in DNA: TGCGCCAGCAGCTTAAGGGGCAGGGATCAGCCCCAGCATTTT. It yields the protein CASSLRGRDQPQHF.

This clonotype showed up just a few times. This chain uses TRBV12-2 with TRBJ2-7. TRBV12-2 is termed a pseudogene. This CDR3 has 9 amino acids. The CDR3 loop reads CARHYEQYF. The CDR3 DNA reads TGTGCAAGGCACTACGAGCAGTACTTC.

The chain recombines TRBV20-1 with TRBJ2-2; 9 nucleotides line up with TRBD2. Germline-derived CDR1 and CDR2 are DFQATT and SNEGSKA (reference sequence). CDR3 length: 15 residues. The J segment lost 2 bases and the V segment lost 6 bases, leaving 7 bases of the junction unmatched. CDR3 sequence reads: CSASQREENTGELFF. CDR3 nucleotides: TGCAGTGCCTCTCAGCGGGAGGAAAACACCGGGGAGCTGTTTTTT.

This chain links TRBV7-2 with TRBJ2-3; D remains ambiguous. Germline CDR1 is SGHTA and CDR2 is FQGNSA. The ends were cut back, 5 bases at V and 4 bases at J, with 4 bases in the middle. The CDR3 consists of 11 residues. CDR3 sequence: CASSGSDTQYF. The CDR3, as DNA: TGTGCCAGCAGCGGATCAGATACGCAGTATTTT.